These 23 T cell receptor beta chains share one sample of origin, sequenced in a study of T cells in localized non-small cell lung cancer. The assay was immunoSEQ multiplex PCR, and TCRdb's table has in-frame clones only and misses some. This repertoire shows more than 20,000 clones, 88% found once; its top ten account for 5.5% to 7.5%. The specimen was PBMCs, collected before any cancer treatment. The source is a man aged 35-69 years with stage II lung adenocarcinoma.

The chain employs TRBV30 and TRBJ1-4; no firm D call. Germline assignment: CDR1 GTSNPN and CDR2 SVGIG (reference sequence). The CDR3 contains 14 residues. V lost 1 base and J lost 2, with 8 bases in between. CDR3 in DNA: TGTGCCTGGAGTGAGGGAAACACTAATGAAAAACTGTTTTTT. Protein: CAWSEGNTNEKLFF.

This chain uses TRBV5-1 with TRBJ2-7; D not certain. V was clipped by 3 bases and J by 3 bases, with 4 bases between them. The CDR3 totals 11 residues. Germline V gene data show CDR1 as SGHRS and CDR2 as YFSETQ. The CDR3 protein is CASSSYYEQYF. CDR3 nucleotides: TGCGCCAGCAGCTCCTACTACGAGCAGTACTTC.

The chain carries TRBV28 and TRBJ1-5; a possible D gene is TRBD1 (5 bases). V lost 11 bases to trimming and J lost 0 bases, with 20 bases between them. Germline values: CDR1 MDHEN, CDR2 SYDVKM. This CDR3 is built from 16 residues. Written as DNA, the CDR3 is TGTGCCGCCAAGACCGGGACGTCAATTAGCAATCAGCCCCAGCATTTT. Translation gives CAAKTGTSISNQPQHF. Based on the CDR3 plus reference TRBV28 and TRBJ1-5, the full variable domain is DVKVTQSSRYLVKRTGEKVFLECVQDMDHENMFWYRQDPGLGLRLIYFSYDVKMKEKGDIPEGYSVSREKKERFSLILESASTNQTSMYLCAAKTGTSISNQPQHFGDGTRLSIL.

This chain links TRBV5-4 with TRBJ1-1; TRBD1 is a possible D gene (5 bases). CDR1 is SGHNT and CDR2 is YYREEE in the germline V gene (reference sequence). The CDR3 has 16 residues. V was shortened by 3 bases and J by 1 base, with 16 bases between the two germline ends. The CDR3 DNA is TGTGCCAGCAGCTGGGAGACAGTCGAGAGGAACACTGAAGCTTTCTTT. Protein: CASSWETVERNTEAFF.

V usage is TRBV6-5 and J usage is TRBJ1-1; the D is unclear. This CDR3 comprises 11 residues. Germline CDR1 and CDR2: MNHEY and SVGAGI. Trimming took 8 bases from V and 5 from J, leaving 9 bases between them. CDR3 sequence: CASVQQTEAFF. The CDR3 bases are TGTGCCAGCGTACAGCAAACTGAAGCTTTCTTT.

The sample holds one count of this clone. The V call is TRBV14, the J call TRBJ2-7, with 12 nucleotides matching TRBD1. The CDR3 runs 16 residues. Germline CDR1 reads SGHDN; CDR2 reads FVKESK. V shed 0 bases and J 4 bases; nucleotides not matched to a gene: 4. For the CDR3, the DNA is TGTGCCAGCAGCCAAGACGGGGACAGGGGGCGGTACGAGCAGTACTTC. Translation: CASSQDGDRGRYEQYF.

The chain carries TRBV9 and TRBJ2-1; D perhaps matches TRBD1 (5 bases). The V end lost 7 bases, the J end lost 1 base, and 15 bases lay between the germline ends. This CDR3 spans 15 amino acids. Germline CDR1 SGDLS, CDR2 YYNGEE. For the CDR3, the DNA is TGTGCCAGCTCTACAGGCGACTCTTCCTACAATGAGCAGTTCTTC. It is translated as CASSTGDSSYNEQFF.

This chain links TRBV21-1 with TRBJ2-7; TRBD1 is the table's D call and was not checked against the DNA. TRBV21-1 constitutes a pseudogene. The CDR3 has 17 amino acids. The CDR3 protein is CASSSSGTGVFFYEQYF. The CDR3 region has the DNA TGTGCCAGCAGCTCATCGGGCACAGGGGTATTCTTCTACGAGCAGTACTTC.

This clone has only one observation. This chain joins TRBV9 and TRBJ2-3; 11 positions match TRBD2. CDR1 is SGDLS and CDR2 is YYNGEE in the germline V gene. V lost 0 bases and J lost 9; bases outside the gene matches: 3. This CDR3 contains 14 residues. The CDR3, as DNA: TGTGCCAGCAGCGTAGCTAGCGGGGGGCTCACGCAGTATTTT. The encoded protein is CASSVASGGLTQYF.

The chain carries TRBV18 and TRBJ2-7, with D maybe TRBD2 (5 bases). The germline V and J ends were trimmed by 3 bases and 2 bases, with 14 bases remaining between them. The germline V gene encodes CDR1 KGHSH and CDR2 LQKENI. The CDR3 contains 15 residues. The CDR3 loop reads CASSPPGIRPYEQYF. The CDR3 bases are TGTGCCAGCTCACCTCCGGGGATAAGGCCCTACGAGCAGTACTTC. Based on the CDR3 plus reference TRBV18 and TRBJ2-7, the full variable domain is NAGVMQNPRHLVRRRGQEARLRCSPMKGHSHVYWYRQLPEEGLKFMVYLQKENIIDESGMPKERFSAEFPKEGPSILRIQQVVRGDSAAYFCASSPPGIRPYEQYFGPGTRLTVT.

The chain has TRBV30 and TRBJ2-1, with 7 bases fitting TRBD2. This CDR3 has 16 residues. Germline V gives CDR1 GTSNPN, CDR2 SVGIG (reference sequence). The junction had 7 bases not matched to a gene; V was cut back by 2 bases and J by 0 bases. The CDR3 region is CAWSRASGSSYNEQFF. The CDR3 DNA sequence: TGTGCCTGGAGTCGGGCTAGCGGTAGCTCCTACAATGAGCAGTTCTTC.

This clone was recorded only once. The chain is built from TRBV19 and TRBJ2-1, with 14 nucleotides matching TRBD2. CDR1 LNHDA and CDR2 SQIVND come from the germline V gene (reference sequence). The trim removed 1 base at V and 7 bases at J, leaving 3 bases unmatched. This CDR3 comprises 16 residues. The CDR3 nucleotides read TGTGCCAGTAGTATAGGGACTAGCGGGGGGCAAAATGAGCAGTTCTTC. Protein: CASSIGTSGGQNEQFF.

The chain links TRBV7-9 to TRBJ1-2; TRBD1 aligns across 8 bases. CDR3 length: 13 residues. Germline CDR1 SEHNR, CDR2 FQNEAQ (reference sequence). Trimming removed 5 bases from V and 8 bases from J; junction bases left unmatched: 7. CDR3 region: CASSPDRAWGYTF. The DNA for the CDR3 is TGTGCCAGCAGCCCGGACAGGGCTTGGGGCTACACCTTC.

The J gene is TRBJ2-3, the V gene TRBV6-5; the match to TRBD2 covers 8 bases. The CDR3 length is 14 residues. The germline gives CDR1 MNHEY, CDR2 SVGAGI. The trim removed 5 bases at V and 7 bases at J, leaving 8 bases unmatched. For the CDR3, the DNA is TGTGCCAGCAGTCTCGGGACTAGTCGAAATACGCAGTATTTT. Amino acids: CASSLGTSRNTQYF.

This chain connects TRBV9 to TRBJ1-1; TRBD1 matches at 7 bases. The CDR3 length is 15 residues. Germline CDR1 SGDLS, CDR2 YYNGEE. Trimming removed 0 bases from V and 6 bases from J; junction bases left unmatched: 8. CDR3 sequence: CASSVVEGGTAEAFF. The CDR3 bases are TGTGCCAGCAGCGTAGTCGAAGGGGGCACCGCTGAAGCTTTCTTT.

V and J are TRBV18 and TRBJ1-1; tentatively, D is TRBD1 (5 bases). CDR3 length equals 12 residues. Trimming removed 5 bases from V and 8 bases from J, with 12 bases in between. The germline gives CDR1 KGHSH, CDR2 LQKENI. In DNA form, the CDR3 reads TGTGCCAGCTCAGAGTTGGGGGGAGAAGCTTTCTTT. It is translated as CASSELGGEAFF.

The CDR3 sequence is CASLPGQGADTQYF. The CDR3 DNA sequence: TGTGCCAGCTTACCCGGACAGGGGGCAGATACGCAGTATTTT. V gene TRBV18 combines with J gene TRBJ2-3; 10 bases match TRBD1. The CDR3 spans 14 residues. V shed 7 bases, J shed 4 bases, and the junction held 5 bases outside the gene matches. Germline V gene data show CDR1 as KGHSH and CDR2 as LQKENI.

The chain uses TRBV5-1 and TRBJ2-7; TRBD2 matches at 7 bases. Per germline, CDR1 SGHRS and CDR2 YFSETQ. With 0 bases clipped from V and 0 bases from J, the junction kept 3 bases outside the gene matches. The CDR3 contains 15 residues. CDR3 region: CASSLAGTTSYEQYF. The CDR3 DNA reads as TGCGCCAGCAGCTTGGCCGGGACTACCTCCTACGAGCAGTACTTC.

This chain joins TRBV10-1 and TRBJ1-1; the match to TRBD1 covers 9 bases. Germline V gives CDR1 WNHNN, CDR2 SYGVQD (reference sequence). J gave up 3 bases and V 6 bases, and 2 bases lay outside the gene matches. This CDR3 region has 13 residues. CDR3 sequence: CASRGQGDTEAFF. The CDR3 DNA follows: TGCGCCAGCAGGGGACAGGGTGACACTGAAGCTTTCTTT.

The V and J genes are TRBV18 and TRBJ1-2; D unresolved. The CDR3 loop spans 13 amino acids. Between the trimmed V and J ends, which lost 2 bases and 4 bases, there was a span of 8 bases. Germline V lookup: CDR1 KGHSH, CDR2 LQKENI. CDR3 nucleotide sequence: TGTGCCAGCTCACCAAACAGCCCCTATGGCTACACCTTC. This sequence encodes CASSPNSPYGYTF.

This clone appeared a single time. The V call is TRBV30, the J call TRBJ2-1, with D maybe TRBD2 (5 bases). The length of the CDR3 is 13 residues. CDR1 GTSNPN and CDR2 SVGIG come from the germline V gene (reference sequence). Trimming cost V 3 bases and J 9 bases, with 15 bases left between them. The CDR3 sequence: CAWRSEGPGEQFF. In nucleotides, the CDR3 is TGTGCCTGGAGAAGTGAGGGCCCGGGTGAGCAGTTCTTC. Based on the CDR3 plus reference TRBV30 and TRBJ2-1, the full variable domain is SQTIHQWPATLVQPVGSPLSLECTVEGTSNPNLYWYRQAAGRGLQLLFYSVGIGQISSEVPQNLSASRPQDRQFILSSKKLLLSDSGFYLCAWRSEGPGEQFFGPGTRLTVL.

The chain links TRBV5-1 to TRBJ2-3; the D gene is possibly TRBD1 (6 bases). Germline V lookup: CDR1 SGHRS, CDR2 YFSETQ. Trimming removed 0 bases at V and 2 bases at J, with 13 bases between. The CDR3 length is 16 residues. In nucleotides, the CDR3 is TGCGCCAGCAGCTTGGCCCTAGGGGGTCCCACAGATACGCAGTATTTT. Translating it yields CASSLALGGPTDTQYF.

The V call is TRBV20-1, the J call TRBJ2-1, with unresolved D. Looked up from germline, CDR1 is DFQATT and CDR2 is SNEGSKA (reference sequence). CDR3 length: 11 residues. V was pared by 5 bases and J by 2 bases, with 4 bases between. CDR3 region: CSAWTYNEQFF. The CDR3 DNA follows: TGCAGTGCTTGGACCTACAATGAGCAGTTCTTC.